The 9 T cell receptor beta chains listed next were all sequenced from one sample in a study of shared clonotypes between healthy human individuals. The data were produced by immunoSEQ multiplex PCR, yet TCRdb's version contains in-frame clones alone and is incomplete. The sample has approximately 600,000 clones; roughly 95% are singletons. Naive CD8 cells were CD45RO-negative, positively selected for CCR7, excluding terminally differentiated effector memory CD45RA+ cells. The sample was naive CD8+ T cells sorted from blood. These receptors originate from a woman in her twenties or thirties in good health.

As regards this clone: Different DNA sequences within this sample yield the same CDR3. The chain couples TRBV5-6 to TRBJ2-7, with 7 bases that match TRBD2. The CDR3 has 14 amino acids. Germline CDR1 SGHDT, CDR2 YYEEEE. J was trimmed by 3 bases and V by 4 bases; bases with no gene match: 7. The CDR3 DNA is TGTGCCAGCAGCAGTAGCGGGTCAATCTACGAGCAGTACTTC. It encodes CASSSSGSIYEQYF. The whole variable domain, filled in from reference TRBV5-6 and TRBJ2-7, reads DAGVTQSPTHLIKTRGQQVTLRCSPKSGHDTVSWYQQALGQGPQFIFQYYEEEERQRGNFPDRFSGHQFPNYSSELNVNALLLGDSALYLCASSSSGSIYEQYFGPGTRLTVT.

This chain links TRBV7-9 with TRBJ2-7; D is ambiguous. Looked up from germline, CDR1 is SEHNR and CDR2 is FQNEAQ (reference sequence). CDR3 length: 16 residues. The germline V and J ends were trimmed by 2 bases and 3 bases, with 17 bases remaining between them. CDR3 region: CASSLSLDNPFYEQYF. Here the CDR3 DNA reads TGTGCCAGCAGCTTAAGTTTAGATAACCCTTTCTACGAGCAGTACTTC.

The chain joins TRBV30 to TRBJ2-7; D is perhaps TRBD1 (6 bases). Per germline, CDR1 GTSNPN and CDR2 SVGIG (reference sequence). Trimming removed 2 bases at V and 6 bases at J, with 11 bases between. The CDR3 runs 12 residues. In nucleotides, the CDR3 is TGTGCCTGGAGTTCCCAGGGGAGCGAGCAGTACTTC. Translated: CAWSSQGSEQYF. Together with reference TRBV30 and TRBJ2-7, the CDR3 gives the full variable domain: SQTIHQWPATLVQPVGSPLSLECTVEGTSNPNLYWYRQAAGRGLQLLFYSVGIGQISSEVPQNLSASRPQDRQFILSSKKLLLSDSGFYLCAWSSQGSEQYFGPGTRLTVT.

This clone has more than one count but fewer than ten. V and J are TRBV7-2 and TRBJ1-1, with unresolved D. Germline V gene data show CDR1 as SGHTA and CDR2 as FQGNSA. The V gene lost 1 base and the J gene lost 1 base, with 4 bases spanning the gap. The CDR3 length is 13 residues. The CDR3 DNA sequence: TGTGCCAGCAGCTTAGTGGAGAACACTGAAGCTTTCTTT. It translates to CASSLVENTEAFF.

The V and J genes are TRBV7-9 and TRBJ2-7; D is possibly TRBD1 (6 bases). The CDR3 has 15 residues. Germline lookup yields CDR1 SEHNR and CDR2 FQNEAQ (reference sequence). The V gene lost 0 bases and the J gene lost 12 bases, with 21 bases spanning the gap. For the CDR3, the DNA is TGTGCCAGCAGCTTAGCCACCCTGCCAGGGGAAGTAGGGTACTTC. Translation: CASSLATLPGEVGYF.

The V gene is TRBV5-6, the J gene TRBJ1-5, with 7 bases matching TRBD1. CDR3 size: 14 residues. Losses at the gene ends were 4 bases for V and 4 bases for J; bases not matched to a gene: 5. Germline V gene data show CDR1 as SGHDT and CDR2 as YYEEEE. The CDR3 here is CASSETGDNQPQHF. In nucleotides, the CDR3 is TGTGCCAGCAGCGAAACAGGGGATAATCAGCCCCAGCATTTT.

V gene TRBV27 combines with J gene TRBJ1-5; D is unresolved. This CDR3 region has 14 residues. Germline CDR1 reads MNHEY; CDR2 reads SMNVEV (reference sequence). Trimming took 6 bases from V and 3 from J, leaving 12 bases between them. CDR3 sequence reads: CASRASGFNQPQHF. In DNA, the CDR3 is TGTGCCAGCAGGGCCTCAGGATTCAATCAGCCCCAGCATTTT.

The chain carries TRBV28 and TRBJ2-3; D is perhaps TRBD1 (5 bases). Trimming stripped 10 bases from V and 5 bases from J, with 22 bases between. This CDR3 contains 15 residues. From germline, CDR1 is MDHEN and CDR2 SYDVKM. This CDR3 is CATYTRQPGIDTQYF. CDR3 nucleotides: TGTGCCACTTATACGAGACAGCCAGGGATAGATACGCAGTATTTT.

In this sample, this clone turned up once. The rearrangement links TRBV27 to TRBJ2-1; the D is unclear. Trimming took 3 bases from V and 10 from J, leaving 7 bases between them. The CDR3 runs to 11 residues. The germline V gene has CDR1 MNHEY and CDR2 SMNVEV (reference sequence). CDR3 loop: CASSFGIEQFF. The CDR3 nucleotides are TGTGCCAGCAGTTTTGGCATCGAGCAGTTCTTC.